This TCR beta chain is from a study of long-term antiretroviral therapy in people with HIV (dated by TCRdb to between 2020 and 2023). Regarding the study in general: The earliest samples were collected approximately a decade before the 2015 WHO recommendation for immediate ART, a period when ART was typically delayed until CD4 counts fell. About 35% of the 30 participants with HIV were female. Whether ART initiation and durable HIV suppression were associated with changes in peripheral blood TRB repertoire composition and diversity was tested in a retrospective serial study. No cross-contamination during QIAcube processing was shown when test extractions of a monoclonal T-cell line were performed alongside approximately 32 polyclonal samples. A total of roughly 180 cryopreserved PBMC samples were contributed to the cohort by 30 adults with confirmed HIV infection, with samples collected serially over a mean of roughly six years (range 1-12).

General findings and caveats noted by the study authors: Samples dated from the mid-2000s to the late 2010s, and the ART regimens used may be less effective than current ones. Limited PBMC availability meant only the TCR beta chain was sequenced, without alpha chain pairing. Unsorted PBMC were profiled instead of sorted CD4+ and CD8+ T cells because pre-ART samples had limited cell numbers. HIV repertoires had narrower CDR3 length ranges than controls, and the network structure suggested an antigen-experienced repertoire that shifted only slightly toward naive after ART. Starting ART was linked to a significant rise in TRB diversity, yet even after long-term ART the diversity remained significantly lower than in transplant donor controls. At every time point, the repertoire was dominated by expanded TRB clones first identified before ART initiation, although this dominance fluctuated and, in many PLHIV, declined after ART. No data were available on ART adherence, viral resistance or therapy changes, limiting inferences about post-ART repertoire changes.

The immunoSEQ hsTCRB v3.0 assay was used at survey level resolution to sequence the TRB variable region. The targeted TRB sequencing depth was roughly 35,000-50,000 T-cell genomes per sample. An Illumina MiSeq with a v3 150-cycle kit was used to sequence the pooled TRB libraries. Regarding the original processing steps: Repertoire analysis was performed in R inside a reproducible Nextflow workflow that covered QC, data transformation and analysis. LymphoSeq2, an R package for exploring AIRR-Seq data, was used to implement custom analyses. After excluding a few samples that yielded fewer than 5000 total TRB sequences, 188 HIV repertoires remained for analysis. Among the 190 or so HIV repertoires that were kept, 59 were collected before ART initiation and over 120 were collected after ART initiation. Each repertoire was downsampled to 5000 TRB nucleotide sequences, and summary statistics were averaged across 100 downsampling iterations. TRB sequences were retained for analysis only if CDR3 regions of at least seven amino acids were present. Diversity was measured with a Shannon entropy-derived clonality score and the Gini coefficient. In the repertoire networks, any two of the top 5000 CDR3 amino acid sequences were linked whenever the two sequences differed by an edit distance of one. Antigen specificity groups and MHC restriction were predicted for TRB CDR3 amino acid sequences with GLIPH2. To flag known CMV, EBV, HIV or tissue antigen associations, CDR3 amino acid sequences were matched against VDJdb and McPAS-TCR. Pre-ART, post-ART and control groups were compared with Wilcoxon signed-rank tests and Holm-Bonferroni correction. TCRdb obtained this table from immuneACCESS and retained in-frame rearrangements with V and J assigned. These tables miss some clones; where compared with another copy, unresolved V genes account for less than half of the shortfall, and the remainder is unexplained. V and J calls and clone size are as listed in that table; D and trimming were resolved from the DNA. Across this sample there are tens of thousands of clones, with about 80% seen only once. The ten largest clones capture around 11% of the sample.

Germline trimming amounts to 7 bases on V and 3 bases on J, with 8 as the count of junction bases outside the gene matches. From its cysteine to its phenylalanine, the CDR3 spans 15 amino acids. Only the CDR3 DNA stays, 45 bases, in frame from base 1. Reading the germline V gene gives CDR1 MNHNS and CDR2 SASEGT. Participants were included only if at least one PBMC sample before ART initiation and at least two post-ART samples were available. Every participant with HIV received treatment in the United States of America. Before DNA extraction, cryopreserved samples of roughly 0.9-11 million PBMC were thawed and washed. At the time of the earliest PBMC sample, participants with HIV were aged between roughly 23 and 60 years. PBMC samples were contributed by each participant from 1-4 timepoints before ART initiation and 2-8 timepoints after ART initiation, with a median of 7 samples. For every participant, serial HIV viral load, CD4+ T-cell count, ART history and demographic data were obtained. Using a Qiagen kit on a QIAcube, genomic DNA was extracted from unsorted PBMC, with samples processed in batches of 12.

With respect to this clone: Its antigen is not yet known. No base quality information exists; no much larger clone differs at one position.

The sequence joins TRBV6-1 to TRBJ2-2, with 7 bases matching TRBD2. Material: unsorted PBMCs, obtained 1.1 years before starting antiretroviral therapy. The source of this sequence is a woman between 40 and 55 years old with HIV. The CDR3 amino acid sequence is: CASKRGGSDTGELFF. The sequence in DNA is TGTGCCAGCAAACGGGGAGGGTCCGACACCGGGGAGCTGTTTTTT.